This passage covers 4 T cell receptor beta chains from one sample sequenced in a study of blood T cell repertoires in COVID-19. TCRdb's table, derived via immunoSEQ multiplex PCR, lists solely in-frame clones and lacks some. Of 95,000 to 100,000 clones listed, 65% to 85% were seen once; the top ten hold around a sixth. The sample comprised peripheral blood. The receptors come from a woman between 55 and 75 years old with acute or convalescent COVID-19.

The chain employs TRBV6-5 and TRBJ1-4; D might be TRBD1 (5 bases). CDR3 length: 14 amino acids. Trimming stripped 6 bases from V and 4 bases from J, with 12 bases between. Per germline, CDR1 MNHEY and CDR2 SVGAGI. The CDR3 DNA reads TGTGCCAGCAGAAGTGGGCAGGGTAATGAAAAACTGTTTTTT. Amino acids: CASRSGQGNEKLFF.

The V gene is TRBV30, the J gene TRBJ2-1; 8 bases fit TRBD2. V gave up 0 bases and J gave up 8 bases; unmatched junction bases: 6. Germline V gene data show CDR1 as GTSNPN and CDR2 as SVGIG (reference sequence). The CDR3 runs to 14 residues. The CDR3 DNA is TGTGCCTGGAGTGTACTCGGGGGGGGCGATGAGCAGTTCTTC. It is translated as CAWSVLGGGDEQFF.

This chain connects TRBV19 to TRBJ1-5, with 9 nucleotides matching TRBD1. Germline CDR1 is LNHDA and CDR2 is SQIVND (reference sequence). J lost 9 bases, V lost 5 bases, and 8 bases had no gene match. The CDR3 spans 14 residues. The CDR3 is CASSATGGPSPQHF. The DNA of the CDR3 is TGTGCCAGTAGTGCAACAGGGGGCCCATCGCCCCAGCATTTT.

The genes are TRBV7-3 and TRBJ1-2; tentatively, D is TRBD1 (5 bases). Trimming took 2 bases from V and 7 from J, leaving 17 bases between them. The germline CDR1 and CDR2 sequences are SGHTA and FQGTGA. The CDR3 is 15 residues long. The CDR3 bases are TGTGCCAGCAGCTTAGTGGCAGGGAAAGGGGTTGGCTACACCTTC. This gives the protein CASSLVAGKGVGYTF.